A selection of T cell receptor beta chains follows, all from one sample in a study of T cells in Graves' hyperthyroidism and ophthalmopathy. TCRdb re-called the multiplex PCR reads with MiXCR, one entry per CDR3 protein. The sample comprises about 580,000 distinct CDR3 sequences, approximately 14% of which are singletons, and roughly 6.2% rests with the top ten. The sequenced sample was blood. All receptors come from a woman in her 30s with Graves' hyperthyroidism that later progressed to Graves' ophthalmopathy. The CDR3 runs from the conserved cysteine through the conserved F or W. D genes are given only for firm matches. Not every row has a clone size; where given, it reads once, few, many or a size class.

abundance: .
j_gene: TRBJ2-7
v_gene: TRBV28
d_gene: .
CDR3aa: CASSLQMTEQYF
CDR3nt: TGTGCCAGCAGTCTCCAAATGACGGAGCAGTACTTC

abundance: many
j_gene: TRBJ1-2
v_gene: TRBV29-1
d_gene: TRBD1
CDR3aa: CSVREQGAAYGYTF
CDR3nt: TGCAGCGTTAGGGAACAGGGGGCAGCATATGGCTACACCTTC

abundance: .
j_gene: TRBJ2-3
v_gene: TRBV20-1
d_gene: TRBD2
CDR3aa: CSAGRGGRGDTQYF
CDR3nt: TGCAGTGCTGGACGGGGGGGCCGGGGTGATACGCAGTATTTT

abundance: few
j_gene: TRBJ1-3
v_gene: TRBV7-2
d_gene: .
CDR3aa: CASSLDQGTIYF
CDR3nt: TGTGCCAGCAGCTTAGACCAAGGCACCATATATTTT

abundance: .
j_gene: TRBJ2-3
v_gene: TRBV7-9
d_gene: .
CDR3aa: CASSDRGRRTDTQYF
CDR3nt: TGTGCCAGCAGCGACCGGGGGAGGCGAACAGATACGCAGTATTTT

abundance: few
j_gene: TRBJ1-2
v_gene: TRBV6-1
d_gene: .
CDR3aa: CVSSQGYGYTF
CDR3nt: TGTGTCAGCAGTCAGGGCTATGGCTACACCTTC

abundance: many
j_gene: TRBJ1-2
v_gene: TRBV5-6
d_gene: .
CDR3aa: CASSFGFNLYGYTF
CDR3nt: TGTGCCAGCAGCTTCGGATTCAATCTTTATGGCTACACCTTC

abundance: few
j_gene: TRBJ2-2
v_gene: TRBV15
d_gene: .
CDR3aa: CATRWGTGELFF
CDR3nt: TGTGCCACTCGGTGGGGGACCGGGGAGCTGTTTTTT

abundance: many
j_gene: TRBJ2-7
v_gene: TRBV30
d_gene: TRBD2
CDR3aa: CACISGEKAYEQYF
CDR3nt: TGTGCCTGTATTAGCGGGGAGAAGGCCTACGAGCAGTACTTC

abundance: many
j_gene: TRBJ1-1
v_gene: TRBV27
d_gene: .
CDR3aa: CASSLGRMNTEAFF
CDR3nt: TGTGCCAGCAGTTTAGGGAGAATGAACACTGAAGCTTTCTTT

abundance: many
j_gene: TRBJ2-1
v_gene: TRBV24-1
d_gene: TRBD1
CDR3aa: CATSDSGTVYNEQFF
CDR3nt: TGTGCCACCAGTGATTCCGGGACAGTATACAATGAGCAGTTCTTC

abundance: many
j_gene: TRBJ2-1
v_gene: TRBV30
d_gene: TRBD1
CDR3aa: CAWSGQGIEQFF
CDR3nt: TGTGCCTGGAGTGGACAGGGAATTGAGCAGTTCTTC

abundance: few
j_gene: TRBJ2-7
v_gene: TRBV27
d_gene: TRBD2
CDR3aa: CASRGTSGAYEQYF
CDR3nt: TGTGCCAGCAGGGGGACTAGCGGAGCCTACGAGCAGTACTTC

abundance: many
j_gene: TRBJ1-2
v_gene: TRBV10-3
d_gene: .
CDR3aa: CAINPGLIKESHGGYTF
CDR3nt: TGTGCCATCAACCCCGGCTTGATTAAGGAATCTCATGGTGGCTACACCTTC

abundance: many
j_gene: TRBJ1-6
v_gene: TRBV6-1
d_gene: .
CDR3aa: CASSEVLSSYNSPLHF
CDR3nt: TGTGCCAGCAGTGAAGTTCTGAGCTCCTATAATTCACCCCTCCACTTT

abundance: .
j_gene: TRBJ2-1
v_gene: TRBV3-1
d_gene: .
CDR3aa: CASSLGDGGYYNEQFF
CDR3nt: TGTGCCAGCAGCCTGGGGGACGGAGGATACTACAATGAGCAGTTCTTC

abundance: many
j_gene: TRBJ1-1
v_gene: TRBV6-5
d_gene: .
CDR3aa: CASSYKAGASMGAFF
CDR3nt: TGTGCCAGCAGTTACAAGGCAGGGGCCAGTATGGGAGCTTTCTTT

abundance: many
j_gene: TRBJ1-1
v_gene: TRBV9
d_gene: .
CDR3aa: CASTPSTGVNTEAFF
CDR3nt: TGTGCCAGCACCCCCTCGACTGGGGTTAACACTGAAGCTTTCTTT

abundance: many
j_gene: TRBJ2-5
v_gene: TRBV27
d_gene: .
CDR3aa: CASSLGYQETQYF
CDR3nt: TGTGCCAGCAGTTTAGGGTACCAAGAGACCCAGTACTTC

abundance: .
j_gene: TRBJ2-2
v_gene: TRBV7-9
d_gene: .
CDR3aa: CASRPRDTNTGELFF
CDR3nt: TGTGCCAGCAGACCGCGGGACACTAACACCGGGGAGCTGTTTTTT

abundance: many
j_gene: TRBJ2-5
v_gene: TRBV19
d_gene: .
CDR3aa: CASALQAVLQETQYF
CDR3nt: TGTGCCAGTGCCCTGCAGGCAGTCCTCCAAGAGACCCAGTACTTC

abundance: many
j_gene: TRBJ2-7
v_gene: TRBV7-9
d_gene: TRBD1
CDR3aa: CASSGEPGQSYEQYF
CDR3nt: TGTGCCAGCAGCGGAGAACCGGGACAGTCCTACGAGCAGTACTTC

abundance: .
j_gene: TRBJ1-6
v_gene: TRBV6-1
d_gene: TRBD1
CDR3aa: CASSEIAAGGNSPLHF
CDR3nt: TGTGCCAGCAGTGAAATAGCTGCAGGGGGTAATTCACCCCTCCACTTT

abundance: .
j_gene: TRBJ2-2
v_gene: TRBV19
d_gene: .
CDR3aa: CASSEFTTNTGELFF
CDR3nt: TGTGCCAGTAGCGAATTTACAACGAACACCGGGGAGCTGTTTTTT

abundance: few
j_gene: TRBJ1-2
v_gene: TRBV27
d_gene: TRBD1
CDR3aa: CASSPHRGLGYTF
CDR3nt: TGTGCCAGCAGTCCCCACAGGGGGCTTGGCTACACCTTC

abundance: many
j_gene: TRBJ2-1
v_gene: TRBV9
d_gene: TRBD1
CDR3aa: CASSVSGDSNEQFF
CDR3nt: TGTGCCAGCAGCGTCTCCGGGGACAGCAATGAGCAGTTCTTC